The 7 T cell receptor beta chains below were found in one sample sequenced in a study of blood T cell repertoires in COVID-19. Libraries were prepared by immunoSEQ multiplex PCR; TCRdb keeps only in-frame clonotypes and omits some of them. This sample has 140,000 or so clones; 60% to 85% occur once, and the top ten carry 16%. Sequencing was done on a sample of peripheral blood. The source is a man aged 50-59 years with acute or convalescent COVID-19.

The chain is built from TRBV5-6 and TRBJ2-5; D is unresolved. V was trimmed by 4 bases and J by 4 bases, leaving 17 bases between them. The CDR3 totals 15 residues. In germline, CDR1 is SGHDT, CDR2 YYEEEE. The CDR3 nucleotides are TGTGCCAGCAGCCCCCCTGTGTCCGCGCGAGAGACCCAGTACTTC. Translation: CASSPPVSARETQYF. The full variable domain, its missing parts supplied by reference TRBV5-6 and TRBJ2-5, is DAGVTQSPTHLIKTRGQQVTLRCSPKSGHDTVSWYQQALGQGPQFIFQYYEEEERQRGNFPDRFSGHQFPNYSSELNVNALLLGDSALYLCASSPPVSARETQYFGPGTRLLVL.

This chain uses TRBV5-4 with TRBJ2-5, with 12 bases identical to TRBD2. The CDR3 covers 16 residues. Germline CDR1 is SGHNT and CDR2 is YYREEE (reference sequence). Losses at the gene ends were 1 base for V and 4 bases for J; bases not matched to a gene: 5. CDR3 in DNA: TGTGCCAGCAGCTTGAGGCTAGCGGGGGGGCCAGAGACCCAGTACTTC. Residues: CASSLRLAGGPETQYF.

The chain carries TRBV2 and TRBJ1-2; tentatively, D is TRBD1 (6 bases). Germline V gives CDR1 SNHLY, CDR2 FYNNEI. The V end lost 4 bases, the J end lost 7 bases, and 7 bases lay between the germline ends. The CDR3 runs to 11 residues. The CDR3 coding sequence is TGTGCCAGCAGTGTAGGGGGTGGCTACACCTTC. Translating it yields CASSVGGGYTF.

The genes are TRBV21-1 and TRBJ2-7; TRBD2, as called in the table, went unchecked against the DNA. TRBV21-1 is given as a pseudogene. This CDR3 has 14 residues. The CDR3 DNA reads TGTGCCAGCAGCCCAGGACTAGTCAGTTACGAGCAGTACGTC. Translating gives CASSPGLVSYEQYV.

The chain links TRBV5-1 to TRBJ2-5; the match to TRBD1 covers 7 bases. V lost 3 bases to trimming and J lost 4 bases; unmatched junction nucleotides: 6. The CDR3 is made up of 14 amino acids. The germline CDR1 and CDR2 sequences are SGHRS and YFSETQ. The CDR3 region has the DNA TGCGCCAGCAGCTACGACAGGGCGGGAGAGACCCAGTACTTC. It encodes CASSYDRAGETQYF. Drawing the rest from reference TRBV5-1 and TRBJ2-5, the complete variable domain is KAGVTQTPRYLIKTRGQQVTLSCSPISGHRSVSWYQQTPGQGLQFLFEYFSETQRNKGNFPGRFSGRQFSNSRSEMNVSTLELGDSALYLCASSYDRAGETQYFGPGTRLLVL.

This clone was found once. The chain is built from TRBV29-1 and TRBJ1-4; maybe TRBD1 (5 bases). Germline CDR1 and CDR2: SQVTM and ANQGSEA. This CDR3 has 16 amino acids. V was clipped by 2 bases and J by 0 bases, with 13 bases between them. The CDR3 reads CSVESATATTNEKLFF. The CDR3 DNA follows: TGCAGCGTTGAATCGGCGACAGCTACAACTAATGAAAAACTGTTTTTT.

This rearrangement joins TRBV18 to TRBJ1-1; tentative D call: TRBD1 (6 bases). This CDR3 is built from 13 residues. Trimming cost V 0 bases and J 7 bases, with 9 bases left between them. Germline V gene data show CDR1 as KGHSH and CDR2 as LQKENI. CDR3 amino acids: CASSPPGHHEAFF. Here the CDR3 DNA reads TGTGCCAGCTCACCACCGGGACACCATGAAGCTTTCTTT.